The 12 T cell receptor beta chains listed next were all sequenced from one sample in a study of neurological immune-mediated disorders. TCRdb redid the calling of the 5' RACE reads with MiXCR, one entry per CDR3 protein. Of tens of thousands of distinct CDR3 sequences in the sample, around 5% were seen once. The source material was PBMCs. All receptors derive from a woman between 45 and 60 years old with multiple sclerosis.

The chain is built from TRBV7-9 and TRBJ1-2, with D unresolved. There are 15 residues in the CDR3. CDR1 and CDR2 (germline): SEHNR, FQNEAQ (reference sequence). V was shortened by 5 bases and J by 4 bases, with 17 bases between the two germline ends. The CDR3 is CASSPWRVPTYGYTF. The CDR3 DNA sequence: TGTGCCAGCAGCCCCTGGAGAGTCCCGACCTATGGCTACACCTTC.

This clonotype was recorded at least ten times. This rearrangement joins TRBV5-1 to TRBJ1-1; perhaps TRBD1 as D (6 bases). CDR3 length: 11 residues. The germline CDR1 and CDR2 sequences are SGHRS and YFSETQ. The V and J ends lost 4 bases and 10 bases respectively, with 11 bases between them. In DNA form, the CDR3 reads TGCGCCAGCAGCCAGGGGTATGCAGCTTTCTTT. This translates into CASSQGYAAFF.

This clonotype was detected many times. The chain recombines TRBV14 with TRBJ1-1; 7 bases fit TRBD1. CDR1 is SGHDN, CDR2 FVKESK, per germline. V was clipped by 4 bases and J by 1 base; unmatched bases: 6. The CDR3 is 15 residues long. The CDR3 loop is CASSRHRGRNTEAFF. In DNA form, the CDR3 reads TGTGCCAGCAGCCGGCACAGGGGACGGAACACTGAAGCTTTCTTT.

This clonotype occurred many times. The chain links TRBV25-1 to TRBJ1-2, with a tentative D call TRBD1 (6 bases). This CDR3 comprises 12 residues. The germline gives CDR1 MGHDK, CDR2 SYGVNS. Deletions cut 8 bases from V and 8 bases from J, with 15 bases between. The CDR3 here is CASSPSGGGYTF. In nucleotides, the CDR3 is TGTGCCAGCTCCCCATCCGGGGGCGGCTACACCTTC.

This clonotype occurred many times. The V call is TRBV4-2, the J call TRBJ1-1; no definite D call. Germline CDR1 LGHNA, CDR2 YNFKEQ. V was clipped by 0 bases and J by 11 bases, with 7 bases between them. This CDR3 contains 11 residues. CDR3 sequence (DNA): TGTGCCAGCAGCCAAGATCGCTGGGCTTTCTTT. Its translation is CASSQDRWAFF.

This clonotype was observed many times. CDR3 in amino acids: CAISSGTGKTDTQYF. DNA of the CDR3: TGTGCCATCAGCTCCGGGACAGGGAAGACAGATACGCAGTATTTT. The V and J genes are TRBV10-3 and TRBJ2-3; 9 nucleotides line up with TRBD1. Per the germline V gene, CDR1 is ENHRY and CDR2 is SYGVKD. CDR3 length equals 15 residues. Trimming took 6 bases from V and 3 from J; bases not matched to a gene: 7.

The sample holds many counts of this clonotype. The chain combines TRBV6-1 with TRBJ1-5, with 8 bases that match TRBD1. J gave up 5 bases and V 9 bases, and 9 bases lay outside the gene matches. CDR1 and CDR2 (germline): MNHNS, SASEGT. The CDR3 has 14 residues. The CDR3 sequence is CASRRTGSDQPQHF. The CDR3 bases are TGTGCCAGTAGAAGGACAGGGTCGGATCAGCCCCAGCATTTT.

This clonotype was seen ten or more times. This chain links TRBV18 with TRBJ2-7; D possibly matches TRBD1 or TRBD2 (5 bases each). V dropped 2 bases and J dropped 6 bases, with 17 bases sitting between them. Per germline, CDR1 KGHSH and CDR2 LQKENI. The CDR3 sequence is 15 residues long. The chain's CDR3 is CASSPMTGAYSEQYF. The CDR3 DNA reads TGTGCCAGCTCACCAATGACCGGGGCCTACAGCGAGCAGTACTTC.

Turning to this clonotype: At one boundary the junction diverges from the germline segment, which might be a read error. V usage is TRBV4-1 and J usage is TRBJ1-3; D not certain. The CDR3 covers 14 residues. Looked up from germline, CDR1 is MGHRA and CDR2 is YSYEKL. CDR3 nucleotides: TGCGCCAGCAGCCAAGGGACCTCTGGAAAAACCATATATTTT. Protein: CASSQGTSGKTIYF.

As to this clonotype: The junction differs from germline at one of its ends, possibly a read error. The CDR3 coding sequence is TGTGCCAGCAGCCGCGTCCCACCGCGCAATCAGCCCAAGCATTTT. It specifies CASSRVPPRNQPKHF. The chain recombines TRBV12-3 or TRBV12-4 with TRBJ1-5; D is undetermined. The CDR3 is made up of 15 amino acids.

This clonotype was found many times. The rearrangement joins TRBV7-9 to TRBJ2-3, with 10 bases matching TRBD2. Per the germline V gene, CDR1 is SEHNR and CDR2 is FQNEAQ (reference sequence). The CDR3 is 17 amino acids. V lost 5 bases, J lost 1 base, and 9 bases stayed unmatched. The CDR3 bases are TGTGCCAGCAGCGGACTAGCGGTCTCGCTGGGCACAGATACGCAGTATTTT. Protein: CASSGLAVSLGTDTQYF.

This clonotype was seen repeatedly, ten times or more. For the CDR3, the DNA is TGCGCCAGCAACCTCCGGCAGCCCCAGCATTTT. It encodes CASNLRQPQHF. The rearrangement joins TRBV5-1 to TRBJ1-5, with D hard to call. Trimming took 6 bases from V and 7 from J, leaving 8 bases between them. The CDR3 consists of 11 residues. From germline, CDR1 is SGHRS and CDR2 YFSETQ.